Listed below are T cell receptor beta chains from one sample, sequenced in a study of blood T cell repertoires in COVID-19. Here immunoSEQ multiplex PCR was the method, and the copy in TCRdb shows in-frame clones only, minus some. Of 250,000 or so clones listed, 85% are singletons. The sequenced sample consisted of peripheral blood. These receptors all stem from a woman aged 60 to 75 with active or convalescent COVID-19. CDR3s include the opening cysteine and the closing phenylalanine or tryptophan. The D gene is left open where the match is weak. Clone size appears in some rows only: once, few, many, or a class for an expanded clone.

TRBJ1-5,-,-,TRBV7-8,TGTGCCAGCAGCTCGGTTGGGCAGACCCTATATAGCAATCAGCCCCAGCATTTT,CASSSVGQTLYSNQPQHF
TRBJ2-5,-,few,TRBV5-5,TGTGCCAGTCGACAGTTTATCCAAGAGACCCAGTACTTC,CASRQFIQETQYF
TRBJ2-1,TRBD2,-,TRBV7-6,TGTGCCAGCAGCTTAGATAGCGGGAGGGAAGGTGAGCAGTTCTTC,CASSLDSGREGEQFF
TRBJ2-7,-,-,TRBV11-2,TGTGCCAGCAGCTTAGGGGTGACTACCTACGAGCAGTACTTC,CASSLGVTTYEQYF
TRBJ1-5,TRBD1,few,TRBV10-2,TGCGCCAGCAGTTCTACAGGGGTGCGAGACCAGCCCCAGCATTTT,CASSSTGVRDQPQHF
TRBJ2-5,-,-,TRBV11-3,TGTGCCAGCAGGGATGCGGGGTCCCGGACCCAGTACTTC,CASRDAGSRTQYF
TRBJ2-3,TRBD2,once,TRBV5-1,TGCGCCAGCAGCCCACTAGCGGGAGGTCTAGATACGCAGTATTTT,CASSPLAGGLDTQYF
TRBJ1-2,-,-,TRBV4-2,TGTGCCAGCAGCCAAGATCGTGACTATGGCTACACCTTC,CASSQDRDYGYTF
TRBJ1-4,TRBD1,-,TRBV2,TGTGCCAGCAGGACAGGGGGTGATGAAAAACTGTTTTTT,CASRTGGDEKLFF
TRBJ1-5,TRBD1,-,TRBV24-1,TGTGCCACCAGTGAGACCGGACAGGGACATCAGCCCCAGCATTTT,CATSETGQGHQPQHF
TRBJ2-7,TRBD2,-,TRBV27,TGTGCCAGCAGTTTGCGGGGGAGAGAGCAGTACTTC,CASSLRGREQYF
TRBJ1-2,TRBD1,-,TRBV10-2,TGCGCCAGCAGTGAAGGACAGGGTACCTATGGCTACACCTTC,CASSEGQGTYGYTF
TRBJ2-7,-,-,TRBV30,TGTGCCTGGAAAGGGGCGGGGAAGAACTACGAGCAGTACTTC,CAWKGAGKNYEQYF
TRBJ1-2,-,-,TRBV27,TGTGCCAGCAGTTCTTTTTTCCGACAGGCCACTAACTATGGCTACACCTTC,CASSSFFRQATNYGYTF
TRBJ1-5,TRBD1,-,TRBV6-1,TGTGCCAGCACTGAACATCCGGCAGGGGGCATCGGGGGCAATCAGCCCCAGCATTTT,CASTEHPAGGIGGNQPQHF
TRBJ2-1,TRBD2,-,TRBV5-1,TGCGCCAGCAGGGGGGGGACCAATGAGCAGTTCTTC,CASRGGTNEQFF
TRBJ1-1,-,-,TRBV7-2,TGTGCCAGCAGCTTAGACAGTTTCATCACTGAAGCTTTCTTT,CASSLDSFITEAFF
TRBJ2-1,TRBD2,-,TRBV11-2,TGTGCCAGCAGGAGGAGCGGGGGGCTTGTCAATGAGCAGTTCTTC,CASRRSGGLVNEQFF
TRBJ2-5,-,-,TRBV18,TGTGCCAGCTCAGCTACTGGGGCCCAAGAGACCCAGTACTTC,CASSATGAQETQYF
TRBJ2-7,-,few,TRBV11-3,TGTGCCAGCAGCTCTCGTACCGGGACAACCTTCTACGAGCAGTACTTC,CASSSRTGTTFYEQYF
TRBJ2-3,TRBD2,-,TRBV5-6,TGTGCCAGCAGCGCCGGACTAGACAGCACAGATACGCAGTATTTT,CASSAGLDSTDTQYF
TRBJ2-1,TRBD1,-,TRBV28,TGTGCCAGCAGTTATAACAGGGGCCAGGGGACAAACGAGCAGTTCTTC,CASSYNRGQGTNEQFF
TRBJ2-7,TRBD2,-,TRBV27,TGTGCCAGCAGTCCCCCACCAAGCGGGAGGGCTACGATGCAGTACTTC,CASSPPPSGRATMQYF
TRBJ2-3,-,-,TRBV28,TGTGCCAGCGGTACAAGAGATACGCAGTATTTT,CASGTRDTQYF
TRBJ1-2,-,-,TRBV30,TGTGCCTGCTACAGGGCTAACTATGGCTACACCTTC,CACYRANYGYTF
TRBJ2-1,-,-,TRBV7-2,TGTGCCAGCAGCTTAGCGAGGACCTACAATGAGCAGTTCTTC,CASSLARTYNEQFF
TRBJ2-1,-,-,TRBV11-1,TGTGCCAGCAGCCCCTGGGGGGAGATCAATGAGCAGTTCTTC,CASSPWGEINEQFF
TRBJ1-2,TRBD1,-,TRBV13,TGTGCCAGCAGCTCTCCCGGGACAGGGGTGTTTATGGGCTACACCTTC,CASSSPGTGVFMGYTF
TRBJ1-1,-,-,TRBV5-1,TGCGCCAGCAGCTTGGATTTAGGGGGAAACACTGAAGCTTTCTTT,CASSLDLGGNTEAFF
TRBJ1-4,-,-,TRBV5-8,TGTGCCAGCAGCTTGGGTAACGCGGGGCGGTTTTTT,CASSLGNAGRFF
TRBJ1-5,-,-,TRBV12-3/TRBV12-4,TGTGCCGGCACCCCCGGGCCGGGACAGCCCCAGCATTTT,CAGTPGPGQPQHF
TRBJ2-2,-,-,TRBV30,TGTGCCTGGGATAACACAGGTCTCACCGGGGAGCTGTTTTTT,CAWDNTGLTGELFF
TRBJ1-1,-,-,TRBV15,TGTGCCACCAGCAAGGGGCCGAACACTGAAGCTTTCTTT,CATSKGPNTEAFF
TRBJ2-5,-,-,TRBV2,TGTGCCAGCACCCCAGGAGAGACCCAGTACTTC,CASTPGETQYF
TRBJ2-3,TRBD2,-,TRBV24-1,TGTGCCACCAGTGACTCTAGCGGGGGGTACACAGATACGCAGTATTTT,CATSDSSGGYTDTQYF
TRBJ1-1,-,-,TRBV11-2,TGTGCCAGCAGCTTACGAGGGATTGAGAACACTGAAGCTTTCTTT,CASSLRGIENTEAFF
TRBJ2-5,TRBD1,-,TRBV24-1,TGTGCCACCAGTGATTTAACAGGGGGTGAGACCCAGTACTTC,CATSDLTGGETQYF
TRBJ2-5,TRBD2,-,TRBV5-1,TGCGCCAGCAGCCCCCGGACTAGCTGGGACGAGACCCAGTACTTC,CASSPRTSWDETQYF
TRBJ1-3,-,once,TRBV5-6,TGTGCCAGCAGCCCCGGGTGGACTGGAAACACCATATATTTT,CASSPGWTGNTIYF
TRBJ2-2,TRBD2,-,TRBV7-9,TGTGCCAGCAGCTTAGTTAGCGGGCCGAACACCGGGGAGCTGTTTTTT,CASSLVSGPNTGELFF
TRBJ1-2,TRBD1,-,TRBV2,TGTGCCAGCAGGGGTGTTCAGGGGGCCCTACCTAGCTATGGCTACACCTTC,CASRGVQGALPSYGYTF
TRBJ1-1,-,once,TRBV12-3/TRBV12-4,TGTGCCAGCAGTTTCTTTAGGAACACTGAAGCTTTCTTT,CASSFFRNTEAFF
TRBJ1-2,TRBD1,-,TRBV6-1,TGTGCCAGCAGGGAAGGAGGGACAGTTCGGTATGGCTACACCTTC,CASREGGTVRYGYTF
TRBJ1-2,TRBD1,once,TRBV12-5,TGTGCTAGTGGCACCTCTCCGACAGGGAACTATGGCTACACCTTC,CASGTSPTGNYGYTF
TRBJ2-2,-,-,TRBV2,TGTGCCAGCAGTGCGGGGGTTGTGACCGGGGAGCTGTTTTTT,CASSAGVVTGELFF
TRBJ2-3,-,-,TRBV30,TGTGCCTGGAGTCCTTTTAGCGGTTCTACAGATACGCAGTATTTT,CAWSPFSGSTDTQYF
TRBJ2-5,TRBD2,-,TRBV11-3,TGTGCCAGCAGCTTAGACGCGGGAGGCATCAGGGAGACCCAGTACTTC,CASSLDAGGIRETQYF
TRBJ2-5,TRBD2,few,TRBV5-4,TGTGCCAGCAGCTGGGAGCGGGGCACCCAAGAGACCCAGTACTTC,CASSWERGTQETQYF